This T cell receptor beta chain was documented in a study of blood T cells in healthy people across ages. The sample holds a few counts of this clonotype. A second about 6 to 12 cycle PCR used barcoded and J-beta primers. A single record per CDR3 protein comes from TCRdb applying MiXCR to the 5' RACE reads. This table holds 800,000 to 1,300,000 distinct CDR3 sequences, roughly a quarter found once. This CDR3 comprises 18 residues. V dropped 0 bases and J dropped 5; count of bases not matched to a gene: 14. Germline values: CDR1 DFQATT, CDR2 SNEGSKA (reference sequence). The sample was also reused in another study, on T cells of mothers and their children.

Material: blood. The source is a girl aged 2-15 years in good health. The V and J genes are TRBV20-1 and TRBJ2-5; TRBD2 matches at 11 bases. The chain's CDR3 is CSARDGTLAGGPLETQYF. CDR3 nucleotides: TGCAGTGCTAGAGATGGGACCTTAGCGGGGGGGCCCTTGGAGACCCAGTACTTC.